This T cell receptor (beta chain) is drawn from a study of blood T cell repertoires in COVID-19. This CDR3 is built from 14 residues. Germline CDR1 is SQVTM and CDR2 is ANQGSEA. Deletions cut 0 bases from V and 7 bases from J, with 15 bases between. Assay: immunoSEQ multiplex PCR; the TCRdb copy retains only in-frame clones and omits some. Among 370,000 or so clones listed, approximately 80% were seen once. The receptor's source is a human donor with acute or convalescent COVID-19. The donor label of this sample is uncertain. Sequencing was performed on peripheral blood. This chain connects TRBV29-1 to TRBJ1-2; D gene unclear. The CDR3 nucleotides are TGCAGCGTTGAAGATGTACAGCGGCGCTCTGGCTACACCTTC. It is translated as CSVEDVQRRSGYTF.